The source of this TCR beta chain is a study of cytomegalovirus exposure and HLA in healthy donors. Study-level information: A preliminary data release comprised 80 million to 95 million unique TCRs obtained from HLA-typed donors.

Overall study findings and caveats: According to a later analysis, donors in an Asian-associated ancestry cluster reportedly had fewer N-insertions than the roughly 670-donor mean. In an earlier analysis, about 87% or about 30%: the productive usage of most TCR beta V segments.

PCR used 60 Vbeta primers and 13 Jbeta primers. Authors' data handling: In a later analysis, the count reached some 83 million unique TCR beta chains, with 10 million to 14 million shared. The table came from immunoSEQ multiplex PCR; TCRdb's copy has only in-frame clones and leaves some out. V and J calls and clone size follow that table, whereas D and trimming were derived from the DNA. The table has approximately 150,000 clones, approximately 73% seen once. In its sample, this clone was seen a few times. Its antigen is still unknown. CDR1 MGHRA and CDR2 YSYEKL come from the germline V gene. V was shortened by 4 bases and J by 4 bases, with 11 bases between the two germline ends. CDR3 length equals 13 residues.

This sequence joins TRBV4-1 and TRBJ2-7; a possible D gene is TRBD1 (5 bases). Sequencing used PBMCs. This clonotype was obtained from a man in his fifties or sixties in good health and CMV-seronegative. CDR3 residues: CASSPRQTYEQYF. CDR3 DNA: TGCGCCAGCAGCCCTAGACAGACTTACGAGCAGTACTTC.